This TCR beta chain was sequenced for a study of T cell changes during pregnancy in multiple sclerosis. The method was immunoSEQ multiplex PCR; TCRdb's version includes in-frame clones alone and lacks a portion of them. The sample has about 50,000 clones; just over 90% are singletons. With 2 bases removed from V and 7 bases from J, the gap between germline ends came to 14 bases. The germline gives CDR1 MGHRA, CDR2 YSYEKL. This CDR3 has 15 residues. The chain uses TRBV4-1 and TRBJ1-4; D not certain. Sequencing used CD4+ T cells from peripheral blood mononuclear cells, obtained before pregnancy. The TCR comes from a female donor with multiple sclerosis, enrolled in a pregnancy study. The CDR3 DNA is TGCGCCAGCAGCCAATCCCGGGGTTCGGTTGAAAAACTGTTTTTT. Encoded protein: CASSQSRGSVEKLFF.